The clone carrying this T cell receptor (beta chain) was found a few times. The data derive from a study of Graves' ophthalmopathy and Graves' hyperthyroidism. TCR beta CDR3 amplification used RNA transcripts. HTBI primers served in a first-round RT-PCR, which a second-round multiplex PCR followed. TCRdb reprocessed the multiplex PCR reads with MiXCR, giving one entry per CDR3 protein. The table shows approximately 1.2 million distinct CDR3 sequences, with about 40% occurring only once. Sequencing used peripheral blood or thyroid tissue (not recorded which). The sequence came from an adult man with Graves' hyperthyroidism.

The CDR3 coding sequence is TGTGCCAGCAGTGGTTATTTTAGCAATCAGCCCCAGCATTTT. Protein: CASSGYFSNQPQHF. This chain uses TRBV6-1 with TRBJ1-5; D is uncertain. V lost 4 bases to trimming and J lost 0 bases, with 7 bases between them. This CDR3 contains 14 residues. Germline assignment: CDR1 MNHNS and CDR2 SASEGT.